This TCR beta chain came from a study of shared clonotypes between healthy human individuals. Clones were sequenced by immunoSEQ multiplex PCR, and TCRdb holds only the in-frame ones, with some missing. There are some 700,000 clones in the sample; about 90% occur only once, and approximately 35% lies in the top ten. Between the trimmed V and J ends, which lost 0 bases and 6 bases, there was a span of 16 bases. The CDR3 runs 16 residues. The germline CDR1 and CDR2 sequences are SGHTA and FQGTGA. The source material was memory CD8+ T cells from PBMCs. Subset specified: CD45RO+ cells pooled with CCR7-negative TemRA cells. The sequence came from a man younger than 30 in good health. Some clones in this sample may be carry-over from other donors' samples. The chain couples TRBV7-3 to TRBJ2-3; TRBD2 might be the D (5 bases). This chain's CDR3 is CASSLTGSGLGDTQYF. The CDR3 nucleotides read TGTGCCAGCAGCTTAACTGGGAGTGGCCTCGGGGATACGCAGTATTTT.